The rows below give T cell receptor beta chains drawn from one sample of a study of human T cells and chemical hapten exposure. MiXCR, run by TCRdb on the RACE reads, gives a single entry per CDR3 protein. The sample has around 120,000 distinct CDR3 sequences, 13% seen once; the top ten hold 2.5% to 3%. The specimen was whole blood, collected in connection with sensitization to the hapten diphenylcyclopropenone (DPC). The source of these receptors is a woman aged 18-29 years with alopecia areata. Some clones in this sample may be carry-over from other donors' samples. Both conserved end residues are part of each CDR3. D genes are given only for firm matches. Not all rows give a size; the values are once, few, many and, for expanded clones, a class.

TRBD1,TRBJ2-3,-,TRBV20-1,CSVSGTGSTDTQYF,TGCAGTGTCAGTGGGACAGGGAGCACAGATACGCAGTATTTT
-,TRBJ1-3,many,TRBV7-2,CASSLEGFVHTIYF,TGTGCCAGCAGCTTAGAGGGGTTCGTTCACACCATATATTTT
-,TRBJ1-1,-,TRBV29-1,CSARRQLNTEAFF,TGCAGCGCCCGGCGGCAGCTGAACACTGAAGCTTTCTTT
-,TRBJ1-1,few,TRBV20-1,CSARDRVGAPKNTEAFF,TGCAGTGCTAGAGATCGGGTCGGGGCCCCAAAGAACACTGAAGCTTTCTTT
TRBD2,TRBJ2-1,-,TRBV6-5,CASSYGGLAGSSYNEQFF,TGTGCCAGCAGTTACGGGGGACTAGCGGGGAGCTCCTACAATGAGCAGTTCTTC
-,TRBJ2-1,many,TRBV18,CASSPLGGAYNEQFF,TGTGCCAGCTCACCGCTGGGGGGTGCCTACAATGAGCAGTTCTTC
TRBD1,TRBJ1-6,many,TRBV6-5,CASRMHGTGGARALHF,TGTGCCAGCAGGATGCACGGGACAGGGGGTGCCAGGGCCCTCCACTTT
TRBD1,TRBJ1-1,many,TRBV7-9,CASSPDRGRHLNTEAFF,TGTGCCAGCAGCCCCGACAGGGGTCGGCATCTGAACACTGAAGCTTTCTTT
TRBD1,TRBJ2-1,few,TRBV3-1,CASSQEKTGVAYNEQFF,TGTGCCAGCAGCCAGGAGAAGACAGGGGTGGCCTACAATGAGCAGTTCTTC
-,TRBJ1-4,few,TRBV10-3,CAISDRPTNEKLFF,TGTGCCATCAGTGACAGGCCAACTAATGAAAAACTGTTTTTT
-,TRBJ2-7,few,TRBV15,CATSSLEVNEQYF,TGTGCCACCAGCAGCCTAGAAGTAAACGAGCAGTACTTC
-,TRBJ2-7,-,TRBV2,CASGGFYYEQYF,TGTGCCAGCGGCGGGTTTTACTACGAGCAGTACTTC
-,TRBJ2-7,-,TRBV27,CASGPDSPGEQYF,TGTGCCAGCGGGCCCGATAGCCCGGGAGAGCAGTACTTC
-,TRBJ1-2,few,TRBV7-9,CASSLTYSDYGYTF,TGTGCCAGCAGCTTAACGTACAGCGACTATGGCTACACCTTC
-,TRBJ2-1,-,TRBV7-2,CASSFVRDEQFF,TGTGCCAGCAGCTTCGTACGGGATGAGCAGTTCTTC
TRBD1,TRBJ2-5,few,TRBV12-3/TRBV12-4,CASSYRGSQETQYF,TGTGCCAGCAGTTACAGGGGATCCCAGGAGACCCAGTACTTC
TRBD1,TRBJ1-4,many,TRBV11-3,CASSLVDIDRERGPVLKKLFF,TGTGCCAGCAGCTTAGTCGACATTGACAGGGAGAGGGGGCCTGTTCTGAAAAAACTGTTTTTT
-,TRBJ1-1,-,TRBV6-6,CASSYQGTAAFF,TGTGCCAGCAGTTACCAGGGGACCGCAGCTTTCTTT